This T cell receptor beta chain originates from a study of CD8+ T cells in alopecia areata. Study-level findings and limits: Clonality exceeded that of normal scalp in lesional scalp, most notably in alopecia totalis/universalis. Persistence in scalp and blood during tofacitinib was observed for many expanded lesional clones. Compared with mice, patients displayed less clear TCR sharing, possibly for HLA-related reasons.

The CDR3 runs to 17 residues. J lost 5 bases, V lost 2 bases, and 12 bases had no gene match. CDR1 LNHDA and CDR2 SQIVND come from the germline V gene (reference sequence). RNA was isolated and reverse transcribed to cDNA, the sequencing template. Only in-frame clones appear in the TCRdb table, and some are missing; sequencing was by immunoSEQ multiplex PCR. The repertoire holds about 150,000 clones, with about 59% as singletons. This clone came up a few times. Its antigen is unknown. Specified treatment: oral pan-JAK inhibitor, 5-10 mg twice daily. The chain recombines TRBV19 with TRBJ1-5; 7 bases match TRBD1. The sequencing used CD8+ T cells sorted from blood, collected at week 4, from a patient treated with tofacitinib. The clonotype was recovered from a human donor with alopecia areata. Here the CDR3 reads CASSIRGPGGWYQPQHF. The DNA of the CDR3 is TGTGCCAGTAGTATAAGGGGGCCGGGCGGATGGTATCAGCCCCAGCATTTT.